The following is a TCR beta chain sequence with its context. Its target is not known. The entry originates in a study of CD4+ T cells in melanoma. Assay used: immunoSEQ multiplex PCR; TCRdb lists only in-frame clones, some missing. The sample records roughly 52,000 clones, roughly three quarters being singletons. The junction had 8 bases not matched to a gene; V was cut back by 3 bases and J by 9 bases. The CDR3 length is 15 residues. Germline assignment: CDR1 KGHSH and CDR2 LQKENI. Study-wide results and caveats: Reportedly, melanoma neoantigen-specific CD4+ T cells showed varied differentiation states. A reported correlation linked neoantigen-specific CD4+ T cells to CD8+, macrophage and B cell function.

The origin of this receptor is a human donor with melanoma. The sample taken for sequencing was tumor tissue. This chain joins TRBV18 and TRBJ1-5, with 10 positions matching TRBD1. The DNA of the CDR3 is TGTGCCAGCTCACCGGGGACAGGGGATTCGGGGCCCCAGCATTTT. This sequence encodes CASSPGTGDSGPQHF.